The clone carrying this T cell receptor (beta chain) has only one observation. This entry is derived from a study of control samples from healthy donors and cancer patients. Using immunoSEQ multiplex PCR, the repertoire was profiled, and TCRdb retains in-frame clones only, with some absent. Of 160,000 or so clones listed, approximately 90% are singletons. V was cut by 0 bases and J by 6 bases, with 9 bases left in between. CDR3 size: 14 residues. The germline V gene encodes CDR1 SGDLS and CDR2 YYNGEE. The specimen was blood. The chain joins TRBV9 to TRBJ1-4; TRBD1 might be the D (5 bases). This receptor was obtained from a woman in her twenties or thirties in good health. The CDR3 DNA follows: TGTGCCAGCAGCGTAGGCGGGACTGATGAAAAACTGTTTTTT. Protein: CASSVGGTDEKLFF.